Listed here are 4 T cell receptor beta chains from one sample, sequenced in a study of T-cell reconstitution after alpha-beta-depleted transplantation in children. Molecular barcoding with unique molecular identifiers was used for the TCRbeta library. TCRdb passed the PCR reads through MiXCR, listing each CDR3 protein once. The sample consists of around 340,000 distinct CDR3 sequences, about an eighth of them appearing once. The sequencing here drew on PBMCs, taken from the stem cell graft. All receptors derive from a human donor who donated a stem cell graft to a child with Fanconi anemia.

This clonotype was recorded at least ten times. The rearrangement joins TRBV28 to TRBJ1-1; maybe TRBD1 (6 bases). Trimming removed 9 bases at V and 4 bases at J, with 12 bases between. The CDR3 has 12 residues. Germline assignment: CDR1 MDHEN and CDR2 SYDVKM. This CDR3 reads CASTTGRTEAFF. In nucleotides, the CDR3 is TGTGCCAGTACCACAGGGCGCACTGAAGCTTTCTTT.

This clonotype was seen ten or more times. The chain employs TRBV7-9 and TRBJ2-2; D is unclear. V lost 7 bases to trimming and J lost 7 bases, with 16 bases between them. CDR1 and CDR2 (germline): SEHNR, FQNEAQ (reference sequence). The CDR3 spans 14 residues. The CDR3 sequence: CASKMREFGGELFF. The CDR3 nucleotides are TGTGCCAGCAAGATGAGAGAATTTGGCGGGGAGCTGTTTTTT.

V usage is TRBV5-1 and J usage is TRBJ2-3, with a tentative D call TRBD1 (6 bases). V dropped 4 bases and J dropped 0 bases, with 15 bases sitting between them. This CDR3 comprises 16 residues. The germline CDR1 and CDR2 sequences are SGHRS and YFSETQ. CDR3 in amino acids: CASSLLPGASTDTQYF. CDR3 nucleotides: TGCGCCAGCAGCCTCCTGCCAGGGGCGAGCACAGATACGCAGTATTTT.

This clonotype came up many times. The chain links TRBV12-3 or TRBV12-4 to TRBJ1-2, with 8 nucleotides matching TRBD1. The CDR3 length is 14 residues. Losses at the gene ends were 1 base for V and 8 bases for J; bases not matched to a gene: 6. The CDR3: CASSLGDRRPGYTF. CDR3 nucleotide sequence: TGTGCCAGCAGTTTAGGGGACAGGCGGCCAGGCTACACCTTC.